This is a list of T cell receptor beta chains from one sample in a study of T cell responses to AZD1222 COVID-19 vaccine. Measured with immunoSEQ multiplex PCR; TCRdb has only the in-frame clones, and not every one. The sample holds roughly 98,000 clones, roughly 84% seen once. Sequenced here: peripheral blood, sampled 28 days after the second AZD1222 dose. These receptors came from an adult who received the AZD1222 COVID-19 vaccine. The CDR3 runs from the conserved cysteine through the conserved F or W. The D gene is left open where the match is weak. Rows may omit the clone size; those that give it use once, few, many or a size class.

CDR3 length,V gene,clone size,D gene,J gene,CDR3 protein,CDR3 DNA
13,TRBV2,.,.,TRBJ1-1,CASYQGRGAEAFF,TGTGCCAGCTATCAGGGCCGGGGCGCTGAAGCTTTCTTT
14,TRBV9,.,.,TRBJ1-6,CASSSEGARSPLHF,TGTGCCAGCAGCTCAGAGGGAGCTCGATCACCCCTCCACTTT
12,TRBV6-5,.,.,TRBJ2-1,CASKGPGDEQFF,TGTGCCAGCAAGGGGCCGGGGGATGAGCAGTTCTTC
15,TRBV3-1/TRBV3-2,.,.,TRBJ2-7,CASSQEAYGLYEQYF,TGTGCCAGCAGCCAAGAGGCATACGGGCTCTACGAGCAGTACTTC
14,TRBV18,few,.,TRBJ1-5,CASSPAGGNQPQHF,TGTGCCAGCTCACCGGCAGGCGGCAATCAGCCCCAGCATTTT
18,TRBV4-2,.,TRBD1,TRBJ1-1,CASSQDPQDRAPNTEAFF,TGTGCCAGCAGCCAAGATCCGCAGGACAGGGCCCCGAACACTGAAGCTTTCTTT
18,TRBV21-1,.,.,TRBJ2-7,CASSKALLNGAGLYEQYF,TGTGCCAGCAGCAAAGCGCTTTTAAACGGTGCGGGGCTCTACGAGCAGTACTTC
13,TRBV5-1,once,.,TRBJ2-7,CASSLSQGGEQYF,TGCGCCAGCAGCTTGTCCCAGGGGGGGGAGCAGTACTTC
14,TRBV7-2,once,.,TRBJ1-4,CASSLGGANEKLFF,TGTGCCAGCAGCTTAGGAGGAGCTAATGAAAAACTGTTTTTT
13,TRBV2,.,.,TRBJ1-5,CASTQESTQPQHF,TGTGCCAGCACACAGGAATCCACTCAGCCCCAGCATTTT
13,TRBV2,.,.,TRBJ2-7,CARSRDRFNEQYF,TGTGCCAGGTCAAGAGACAGGTTCAACGAGCAGTACTTC
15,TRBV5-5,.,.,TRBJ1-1,CASSLGKGRLTEAFF,TGTGCCAGCAGCCTGGGAAAGGGACGTCTCACTGAAGCTTTCTTT
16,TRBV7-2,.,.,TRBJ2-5,CASSLSPLGVVETQYF,TGTGCCAGCAGCTTATCTCCTTTGGGGGTAGTGGAGACCCAGTACTTC
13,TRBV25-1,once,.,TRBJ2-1,CASSEAGYNEQFF,TGTGCCAGCAGTGAAGCAGGGTACAATGAGCAGTTCTTC
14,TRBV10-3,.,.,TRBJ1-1,CAISQGQLNTEAFF,TGTGCCATCAGCCAAGGACAGTTGAACACTGAAGCTTTCTTT
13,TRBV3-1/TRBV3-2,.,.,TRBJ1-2,CASSGGTTYGYTF,TGTGCCAGCAGTGGGGGGACCACCTATGGCTACACCTTC
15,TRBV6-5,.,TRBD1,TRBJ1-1,CASSQETGGNTEAFF,TGTGCCAGCAGTCAGGAGACAGGGGGGAACACTGAAGCTTTCTTT
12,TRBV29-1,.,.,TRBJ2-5,CSACLGSETQYF,TGCAGCGCCTGTCTAGGGTCAGAGACCCAGTACTTC
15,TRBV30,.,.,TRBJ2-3,CAWRDWGRITDTQYF,TGTGCCTGGAGGGATTGGGGGCGCATAACAGATACGCAGTATTTT
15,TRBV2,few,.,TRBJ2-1,CASSLDAGPSDEQFF,TGTGCCAGCAGCCTCGACGCCGGCCCTAGCGATGAGCAGTTCTTC
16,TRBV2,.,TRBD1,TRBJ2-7,CASSLDTGTVAYEQYF,TGTGCCAGCAGCTTAGACACCGGGACAGTCGCCTACGAGCAGTACTTC
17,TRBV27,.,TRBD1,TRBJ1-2,CASSSNKLQGTLYGYTF,TGTGCCAGCAGTTCTAACAAGCTACAGGGGACTCTGTATGGCTACACCTTC
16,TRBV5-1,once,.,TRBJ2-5,CASSLSGTPGQETQYF,TGCGCCAGCAGCTTGTCCGGGACCCCAGGGCAAGAGACCCAGTACTTC
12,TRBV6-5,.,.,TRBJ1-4,CASSETDEKLFF,TGTGCCAGCAGCGAGACAGACGAAAAACTGTTTTTT
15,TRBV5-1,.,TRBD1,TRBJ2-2,CASSLRQGSAGELFF,TGCGCCAGCAGCTTACGACAGGGTTCAGCCGGGGAGCTGTTTTTT
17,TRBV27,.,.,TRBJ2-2,CASSPGGWEPGAGELFF,TGTGCCAGCAGCCCAGGAGGGTGGGAGCCCGGGGCCGGGGAGCTGTTTTTT
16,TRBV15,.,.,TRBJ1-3,CATSRDTGHEGNTIYF,TGTGCCACCAGCAGAGACACAGGGCATGAAGGAAACACCATATATTTT
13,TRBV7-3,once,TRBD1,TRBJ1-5,CASAMDRDQPQHF,TGTGCCAGCGCCATGGACAGGGATCAGCCCCAGCATTTT
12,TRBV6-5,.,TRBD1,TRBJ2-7,CASRGTDYEQYF,TGTGCCAGCAGGGGGACAGACTACGAGCAGTACTTC
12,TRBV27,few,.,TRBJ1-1,CASGLQYTEAFF,TGTGCCAGCGGGTTGCAGTACACTGAAGCTTTCTTT
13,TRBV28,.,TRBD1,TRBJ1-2,CASSPGTGDGYTF,TGTGCCAGCAGTCCCGGGACAGGAGATGGCTACACCTTC
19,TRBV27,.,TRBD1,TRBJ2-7,CASSASQGVNRDNTYEQYF,TGTGCCAGCAGTGCGTCTCAGGGGGTAAACCGGGACAATACCTACGAGCAGTACTTC
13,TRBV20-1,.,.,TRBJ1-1,CSASIGPNTEAFF,TGCAGTGCTAGTATAGGACCGAACACTGAAGCTTTCTTT
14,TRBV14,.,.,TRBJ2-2,CASSQRGNTGELFF,TGTGCCAGCAGCCAAAGAGGGAACACCGGGGAGCTGTTTTTT
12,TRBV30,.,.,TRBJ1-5,CAWSNGAQPQHF,TGTGCCTGGAGTAATGGTGCTCAGCCCCAGCATTTT
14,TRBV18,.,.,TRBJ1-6,CASSPGGESSPLHF,TGTGCCAGCTCACCAGGGGGCGAGAGTTCACCCCTCCACTTT
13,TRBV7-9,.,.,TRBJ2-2,CASSDDITGELFF,TGTGCCAGCAGCGACGACATCACCGGGGAGCTGTTTTTT
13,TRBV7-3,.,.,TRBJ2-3,CASSFSGADTQYF,TGTGCCAGCAGCTTTAGTGGGGCCGATACGCAGTATTTT
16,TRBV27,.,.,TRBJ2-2,CASSRDRAANTGELFF,TGTGCCAGCAGCAGAGACAGAGCCGCGAACACCGGGGAGCTGTTTTTT
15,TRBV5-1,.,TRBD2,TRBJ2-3,CASSLAGGAPDTQYF,TGCGCCAGCAGCTTGGCCGGGGGGGCCCCAGATACGCAGTATTTT
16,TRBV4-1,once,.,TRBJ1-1,CASSRGEGSWNTEAFF,TGCGCCAGCAGCCGCGGGGAGGGATCTTGGAACACTGAAGCTTTCTTT
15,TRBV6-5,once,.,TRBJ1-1,CASRSGTEMYTEAFF,TGTGCCAGCAGGTCCGGGACGGAAATGTACACTGAAGCTTTCTTT
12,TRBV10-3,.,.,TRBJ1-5,CAIKQPNQPQHF,TGTGCCATCAAACAGCCCAATCAGCCCCAGCATTTT
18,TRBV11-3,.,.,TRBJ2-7,CASSLDPGAGQRIYEQYF,TGTGCCAGCAGCTTAGATCCAGGGGCGGGACAAAGGATATACGAGCAGTACTTC
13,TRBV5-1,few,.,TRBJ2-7,CASSLLANYEQYF,TGCGCCAGCAGCTTATTGGCTAACTACGAGCAGTACTTC
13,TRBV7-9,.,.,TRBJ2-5,CASSFYGEETQYF,TGTGCCAGCAGCTTTTACGGGGAAGAGACCCAGTACTTC
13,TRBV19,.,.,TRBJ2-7,CASGGPRENEQYF,TGTGCCAGTGGAGGGCCTCGGGAAAACGAGCAGTACTTC